A single sample is the source of the 27 T cell receptor beta chains below, sequenced in a study of blood T cell repertoires in COVID-19. Sequencing used immunoSEQ multiplex PCR; TCRdb keeps in-frame clones, though not all of them. Altogether roughly 230,000 clones are present, approximately 84% being singletons, with the ten largest covering roughly 3.6%. Specimen: PBMCs or T cells enriched from blood (not recorded which). These receptors came from a man aged 50-60 years who had recovered from COVID-19.

This chain links TRBV5-4 with TRBJ1-2; 10 bases match TRBD1. V was pared by 4 bases and J by 7 bases, with 13 bases of the junction left unmatched. The CDR3 totals 16 residues. The germline CDR1 and CDR2 sequences are SGHNT and YYREEE (reference sequence). The CDR3 DNA is TGTGCCAGCAGCCCCCCATGGGACAGGGGAGGGGGTGGCTACACCTTC. Translation: CASSPPWDRGGGGYTF.

J is TRBJ1-4 and V is TRBV9; 11 bases agree with TRBD1. V shed 0 bases and J 7 bases; nucleotides not matched to a gene: 2. Germline-derived CDR1 and CDR2 are SGDLS and YYNGEE. The CDR3 is 15 residues long. CDR3 loop: CASSVGTGGGEKLFF. As DNA, the CDR3 is TGTGCCAGCAGCGTAGGGACAGGGGGCGGTGAAAAACTGTTTTTT.

The genes are TRBV29-1 and TRBJ1-2, with a possible D match to TRBD1 (6 bases). CDR1 SQVTM and CDR2 ANQGSEA come from the germline V gene. Between the trimmed V and J ends, which lost 6 bases and 2 bases, there was a span of 10 bases. The CDR3 is made up of 12 amino acids. Here the CDR3 reads CSVPTGNYGYTF. CDR3 in DNA: TGCAGCGTCCCGACAGGAAACTATGGCTACACCTTC.

The CDR3 sequence: CATSQGVGEQFF. The CDR3 nucleotides read TGTGCCACCAGTCAAGGGGTCGGTGAGCAGTTCTTC. The chain uses TRBV24-1 and TRBJ2-1; weak D call: TRBD1 (5 bases). Germline values: CDR1 KGHDR, CDR2 SFDVKD. V gave up 6 bases and J gave up 9 bases, with 11 bases separating them. This CDR3 is 12 amino acids long.

The chain uses TRBV28 and TRBJ2-5; the match to TRBD1 covers 12 bases. Trimming removed 8 bases from V and 5 bases from J; junction bases left unmatched: 9. This CDR3 region has 15 residues. From germline, CDR1 is MDHEN and CDR2 SYDVKM. CDR3 in DNA: TGTGCCAGCGCGGCGGCGGGACAGGGGGCTGAGACCCAGTACTTC. Translating gives CASAAAGQGAETQYF.

This rearrangement joins TRBV3-1 (or the pseudogene TRBV3-2) to TRBJ2-5; D may be TRBD2 (6 bases). Germline V gene lookup returns CDR1 LGHDT and CDR2 YNNKEL (reference sequence). The ends were cut back, 1 base at V and 3 bases at J, with 15 bases in the middle. CDR3 length: 16 amino acids. CDR3: CASSQVVGGSKETQYF. For the CDR3, the DNA is TGTGCCAGCAGCCAAGTGGTAGGAGGGAGCAAAGAGACCCAGTACTTC.

The V gene is TRBV19, the J gene TRBJ2-7; perhaps TRBD1 as D (5 bases). V was pared by 6 bases and J by 2 bases, with 8 bases between. The V gene's germline CDR1 is LNHDA and CDR2 SQIVND (reference sequence). This CDR3 has 12 amino acids. The CDR3 sequence is CASSSRAYEQYF. The CDR3 DNA sequence: TGTGCCAGTAGCTCCAGGGCCTACGAGCAGTACTTC.

V is TRBV4-1 and J is TRBJ1-1; D is unresolved. The CDR3 has 13 amino acids. Germline lookup yields CDR1 MGHRA and CDR2 YSYEKL. Trimming removed 1 base at V and 0 bases at J, with 3 bases between. The CDR3 DNA reads TGCGCCAGCAGCCAAGTAGTGAACACTGAAGCTTTCTTT. Its translation is CASSQVVNTEAFF.

This clone is a singleton in its sample. This chain joins TRBV4-2 and TRBJ1-5, with unresolved D. Germline V gene lookup returns CDR1 LGHNA and CDR2 YNFKEQ. The CDR3 is 14 residues long. Trimming removed 0 bases at V and 3 bases at J, with 6 bases between. The CDR3 bases are TGTGCCAGCAGCCAAGACAGGAACAATCAGCCCCAGCATTTT. It specifies CASSQDRNNQPQHF.

The chain links TRBV7-6 to TRBJ2-7; 12 positions agree with TRBD2. Per the germline V gene, CDR1 is SGHVS and CDR2 is FNYEAQ. This CDR3 is 15 amino acids long. Trimming removed 5 bases from V and 4 bases from J; junction bases left unmatched: 6. CDR3 nucleotides: TGTGCCAGCAGCCGAACTAGCGGGGGGTCTTACGAGCAGTACTTC. Protein sequence: CASSRTSGGSYEQYF.

Ten or more counts support this clone. V usage is TRBV4-1 and J usage is TRBJ1-5; perhaps TRBD1 as D (5 bases). The CDR3 loop spans 16 amino acids. Germline V gene data show CDR1 as MGHRA and CDR2 as YSYEKL. V was trimmed by 2 bases and J by 2 bases, leaving 13 bases between them. The chain's CDR3 is CASSQRPARGNQPQHF. Written as DNA, the CDR3 is TGCGCCAGCAGCCAACGCCCGGCCAGGGGCAATCAGCCCCAGCATTTT.

The gene calls are TRBV5-1 and TRBJ2-1; TRBD1 aligns across 11 bases. The germline CDR1 and CDR2 sequences are SGHRS and YFSETQ. Germline trimming cut 8 bases from V and 8 bases from J; bases unmatched to any gene: 9. The CDR3 consists of 14 residues. The CDR3 loop reads CASNPGQGVDEQFF. Here the CDR3 DNA reads TGCGCCAGTAATCCGGGACAGGGGGTGGATGAGCAGTTCTTC.

The J gene is TRBJ1-2, the V gene TRBV7-9, with D unclear. Germline lookup yields CDR1 SEHNR and CDR2 FQNEAQ (reference sequence). The CDR3 covers 12 residues. Trimming removed 6 bases from V and 10 bases from J, with 15 bases in between. The CDR3 DNA is TGTGCCAGCAGTGCGACTGACGTGACCTACACCTTC. It specifies CASSATDVTYTF.

The J gene is TRBJ1-1, the V gene TRBV6-5, with a tentative D call TRBD1 (5 bases). This CDR3 has 14 amino acids. The V and J ends lost 7 bases and 3 bases respectively, with 15 bases between them. Looked up from germline, CDR1 is MNHEY and CDR2 is SVGAGI. DNA of the CDR3: TGTGCCAGCATTAGAGGGCGGGGGGACACTGAAGCTTTCTTT. This encodes CASIRGRGDTEAFF.

V usage is TRBV6-1 and J usage is TRBJ1-3; D is unresolved. The CDR3 consists of 15 residues. The germline V gene has CDR1 MNHNS and CDR2 SASEGT. The V end lost 1 base, the J end lost 2 bases, and 9 bases lay between the germline ends. CDR3 loop: CASSEVPAAGNTIYF. The CDR3 nucleotides are TGTGCCAGCAGTGAAGTGCCAGCGGCTGGAAACACCATATATTTT.

This chain joins TRBV11-3 and TRBJ2-5, with no clear D. The CDR3 covers 14 residues. Trimming pared 5 bases from V and 5 bases from J, leaving 15 bases between. Germline V CDR1 and CDR2: SGHNT, YENEEA. As DNA, the CDR3 is TGTGCCAGCAGCACCGGTATTAGCATGGAGACCCAGTACTTC. Its translation is CASSTGISMETQYF.

The chain joins TRBV27 to TRBJ2-3, with no clear D. Germline CDR1 reads MNHEY; CDR2 reads SMNVEV (reference sequence). CDR3 length equals 18 residues. V lost 3 bases, J lost 5 bases, and 24 bases lay in between. The chain's CDR3 is CASSLGSSSLSSGDTQYF. The CDR3 DNA reads TGTGCCAGCAGTTTGGGCTCTTCCTCCCTATCCTCCGGAGATACGCAGTATTTT.

Only a few counts were recorded for this clone. The rearrangement uses TRBV15 and TRBJ2-6; D possibly corresponds to TRBD1 (5 bases). The germline V and J ends were trimmed by 5 bases and 0 bases, with 14 bases remaining between them. The CDR3 length is 17 residues. Germline V gives CDR1 LNHNV, CDR2 YYDKDF (reference sequence). In DNA, the CDR3 is TGTGCCACCAGCCCCCAGGGCGGATACTCTGGGGCCAACGTCCTGACTTTC. Protein product: CATSPQGGYSGANVLTF.

The J gene is TRBJ2-1, the V gene TRBV5-1; TRBD1 is a possible D gene (7 bases). Trimming took 7 bases from V and 0 from J, leaving 14 bases between them. Germline lookup yields CDR1 SGHRS and CDR2 YFSETQ. This CDR3 has 15 residues. This CDR3 is CASGEAGGSYNEQFF. As DNA, the CDR3 is TGCGCCAGCGGGGAGGCAGGGGGCTCCTACAATGAGCAGTTCTTC.

This clone came up once. J is TRBJ1-1 and V is TRBV20-1; TRBD1 matches at 9 bases. Germline CDR1 is DFQATT and CDR2 is SNEGSKA (reference sequence). V lost 3 bases and J lost 5; bases outside the gene matches: 7. The length of the CDR3 is 14 residues. Here the CDR3 reads CSASVTGGGTEAFF. The CDR3, as DNA: TGCAGTGCTAGTGTTACAGGGGGCGGAACTGAAGCTTTCTTT.

This rearrangement joins TRBV19 to TRBJ1-1, with TRBD1 matching over 8 bases. The CDR3 spans 12 residues. Germline CDR1 is LNHDA and CDR2 is SQIVND (reference sequence). Trimming removed 10 bases from V and 4 bases from J; junction bases left unmatched: 5. For the CDR3, the DNA is TGTGCCACCCTAACAGGGGGCACTGAAGCTTTCTTT. Residues: CATLTGGTEAFF.

The genes are TRBV12-3 or TRBV12-4 and TRBJ2-3, with TRBD1 matching over 8 bases. J lost 8 bases, V lost 7 bases, and 2 bases had no gene match. CDR3 length equals 11 residues. CDR3 residues: CASTGQGTQYF. The CDR3 region has the DNA TGTGCCAGCACTGGACAGGGTACGCAGTATTTT.

The chain combines TRBV12-5 with TRBJ1-6, with D perhaps TRBD1 (6 bases). This CDR3 has 14 residues. Trimming pared 0 bases from V and 9 bases from J, leaving 9 bases between. The V gene's germline CDR1 is LGHNT and CDR2 FRNRAP. The CDR3 DNA reads TGTGCTAGTGGTTTGGTGGGGGCGGGTTCACCCCTCCACTTT. Residues: CASGLVGAGSPLHF.

This chain joins TRBV28 and TRBJ2-3, with 7 nucleotides matching TRBD1. V shed 6 bases and J 6 bases; nucleotides not matched to a gene: 12. This CDR3 has 15 residues. CDR1 and CDR2 from the germline V gene are MDHEN and SYDVKM. The DNA of the CDR3 is TGTGCCAGCAGCCAGAGGGGGCAGGGCTCGGATACGCAGTATTTT. Amino acids: CASSQRGQGSDTQYF.

V is TRBV11-3 and J is TRBJ1-1, with D perhaps TRBD1 (6 bases). This CDR3 spans 15 amino acids. CDR1 SGHNT and CDR2 YENEEA come from the germline V gene. Trimming took 10 bases from V and 4 from J, leaving 22 bases between them. The CDR3 loop reads CATQQGTPVGTEAFF. CDR3 in DNA: TGTGCCACCCAACAGGGAACCCCCGTGGGCACTGAAGCTTTCTTT. The full variable domain, completed using reference TRBV11-3 and TRBJ1-1, is EAGVVQSPRYKIIEKKQPVAFWCNPISGHNTLYWYLQNLGQGPELLIRYENEEAVDDSQLPKDRFSAERLKGVDSTLKIQPAELGDSAVYLCATQQGTPVGTEAFFGQGTRLTVV.

The chain carries TRBV29-1 and TRBJ2-7; D is unresolved. CDR3 length: 13 residues. Germline V gives CDR1 SQVTM, CDR2 ANQGSEA. The V end lost 4 bases, the J end lost 2 bases, and 12 bases lay between the germline ends. DNA for the CDR3: TGCAGCGTTGTAACAGATGCCCCCTACGAGCAGTACTTC. Encoded protein: CSVVTDAPYEQYF.

This clone showed up just a few times. V and J are TRBV19 and TRBJ1-2, with TRBD1 matching over 9 bases. Trimming removed 5 bases from V and 7 bases from J; junction bases left unmatched: 5. CDR1 and CDR2 from the germline V gene are LNHDA and SQIVND (reference sequence). The CDR3 is 13 amino acids. CDR3 protein: CASSRQGEGGYTF. CDR3 nucleotide sequence: TGTGCCAGTAGTCGACAGGGGGAGGGTGGCTACACCTTC.